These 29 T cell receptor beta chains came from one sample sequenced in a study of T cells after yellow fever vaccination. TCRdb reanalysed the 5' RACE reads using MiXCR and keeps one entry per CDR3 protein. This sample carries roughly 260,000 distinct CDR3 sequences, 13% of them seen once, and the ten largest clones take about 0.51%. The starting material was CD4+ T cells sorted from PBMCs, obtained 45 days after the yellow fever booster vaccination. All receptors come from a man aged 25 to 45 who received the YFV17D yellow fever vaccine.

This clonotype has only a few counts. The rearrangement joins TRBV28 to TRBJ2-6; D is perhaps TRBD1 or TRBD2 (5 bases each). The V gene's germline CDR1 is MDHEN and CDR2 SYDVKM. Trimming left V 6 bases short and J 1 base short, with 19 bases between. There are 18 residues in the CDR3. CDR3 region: CASSLQPGRASGANVLTF. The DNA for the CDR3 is TGTGCCAGCAGCCTCCAACCAGGGAGAGCTTCTGGGGCCAACGTCCTGACTTTC. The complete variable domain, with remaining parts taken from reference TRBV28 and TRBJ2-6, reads DVKVTQSSRYLVKRTGEKVFLECVQDMDHENMFWYRQDPGLGLRLIYFSYDVKMKEKGDIPEGYSVSREKKERFSLILESASTNQTSMYLCASSLQPGRASGANVLTFGAGSRLTVL.

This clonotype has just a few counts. As DNA, the CDR3 is TGTGCCAGCACAGCGCCCAGCACCGGGGAGCTGTTTTTT. Its translation: CASTAPSTGELFF. The rearrangement links TRBV6-1 to TRBJ2-2; no definite D call. The germline V and J ends were trimmed by 7 bases and 4 bases, with 10 bases remaining between them. There are 13 residues in the CDR3. Germline-derived CDR1 and CDR2 are MNHNS and SASEGT.

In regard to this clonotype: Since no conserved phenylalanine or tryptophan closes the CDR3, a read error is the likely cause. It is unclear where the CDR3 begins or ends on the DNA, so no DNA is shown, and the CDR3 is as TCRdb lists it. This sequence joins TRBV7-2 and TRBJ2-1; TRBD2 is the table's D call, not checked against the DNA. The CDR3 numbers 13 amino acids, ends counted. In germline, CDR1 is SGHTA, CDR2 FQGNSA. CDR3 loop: CASSLDAMAGPWV.

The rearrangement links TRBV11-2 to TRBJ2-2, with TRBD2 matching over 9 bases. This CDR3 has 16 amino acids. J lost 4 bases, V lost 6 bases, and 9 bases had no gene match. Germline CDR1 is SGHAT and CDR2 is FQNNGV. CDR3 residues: CASSHPAGGVTGELFF. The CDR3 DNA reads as TGTGCCAGCAGTCACCCAGCGGGAGGTGTCACCGGGGAGCTGTTTTTT.

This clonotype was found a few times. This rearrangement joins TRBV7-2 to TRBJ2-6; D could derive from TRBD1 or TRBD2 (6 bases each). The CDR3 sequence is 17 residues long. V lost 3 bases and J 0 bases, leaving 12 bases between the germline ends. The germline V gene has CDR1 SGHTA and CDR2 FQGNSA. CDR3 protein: CASSFGGRSSGANVLTF. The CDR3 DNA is TGTGCCAGCAGCTTCGGGGGCCGCAGCTCTGGGGCCAACGTCCTGACTTTC.

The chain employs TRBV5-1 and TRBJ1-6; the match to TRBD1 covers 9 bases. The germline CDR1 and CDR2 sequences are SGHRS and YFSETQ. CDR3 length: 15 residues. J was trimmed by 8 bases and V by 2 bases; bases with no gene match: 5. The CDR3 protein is CASSFGTGRDSPLHF. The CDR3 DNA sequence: TGCGCCAGCAGCTTTGGGACAGGGAGAGATTCACCCCTCCACTTT.

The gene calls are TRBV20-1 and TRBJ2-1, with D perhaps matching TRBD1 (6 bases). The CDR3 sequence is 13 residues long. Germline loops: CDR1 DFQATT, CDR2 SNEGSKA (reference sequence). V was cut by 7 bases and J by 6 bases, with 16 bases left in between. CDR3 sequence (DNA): TGCAGTGGCCAGTCCGGGACACCCAATGAGCAGTTCTTC. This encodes CSGQSGTPNEQFF.

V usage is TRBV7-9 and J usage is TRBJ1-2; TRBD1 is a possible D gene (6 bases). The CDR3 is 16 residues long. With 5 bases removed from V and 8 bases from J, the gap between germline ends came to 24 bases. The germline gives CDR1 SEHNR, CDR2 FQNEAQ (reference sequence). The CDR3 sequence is CASSVKGHRFLWGYTF. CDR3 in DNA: TGTGCCAGCAGCGTGAAGGGACATAGGTTTTTGTGGGGCTACACCTTC.

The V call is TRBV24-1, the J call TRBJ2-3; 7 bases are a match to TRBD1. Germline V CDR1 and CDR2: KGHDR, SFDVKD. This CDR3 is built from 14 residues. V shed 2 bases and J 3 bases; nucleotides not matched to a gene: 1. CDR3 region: CATSDWTGTDTQYF. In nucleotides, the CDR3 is TGTGCCACCAGTGATTGGACAGGAACAGATACGCAGTATTTT.

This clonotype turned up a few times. The CDR3: CASSPLTGVTGELFF. The DNA for the CDR3 is TGTGCCAGCTCACCCCTAACGGGAGTCACCGGGGAGCTGTTTTTT. J is TRBJ2-2 and V is TRBV18; perhaps TRBD2 as D (6 bases). The CDR3 is made up of 15 amino acids. Germline V gene lookup returns CDR1 KGHSH and CDR2 LQKENI. Trimming removed 3 bases at V and 4 bases at J, with 12 bases between.

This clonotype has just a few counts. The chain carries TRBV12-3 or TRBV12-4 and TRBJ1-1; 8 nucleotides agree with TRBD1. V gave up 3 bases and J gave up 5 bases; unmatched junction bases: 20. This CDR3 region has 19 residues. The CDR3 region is CASSFLSLRTGLQRTEAFF. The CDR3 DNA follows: TGTGCCAGCAGTTTTCTTTCCCTCCGGACAGGGTTGCAGAGGACTGAAGCTTTCTTT.

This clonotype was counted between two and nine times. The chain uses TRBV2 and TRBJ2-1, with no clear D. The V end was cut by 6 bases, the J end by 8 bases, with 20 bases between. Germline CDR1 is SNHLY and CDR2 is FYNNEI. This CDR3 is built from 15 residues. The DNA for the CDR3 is TGTGCCAGCAGGCTCGGTGGCGGCCCGGGCGATGAGCAGTTCTTC. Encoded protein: CASRLGGGPGDEQFF.

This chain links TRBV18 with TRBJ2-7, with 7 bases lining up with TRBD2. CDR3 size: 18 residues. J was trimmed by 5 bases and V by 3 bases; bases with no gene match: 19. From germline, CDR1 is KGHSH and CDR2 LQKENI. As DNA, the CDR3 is TGTGCCAGCTCACCCCGTCCCGCGCCGGGAGGTGGAAATAACGAGCAGTACTTC. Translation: CASSPRPAPGGGNNEQYF.

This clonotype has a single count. CDR3 sequence (DNA): TGTGCCTGGAAGATAACCGGGGAGCTGTTTTTT. Residues: CAWKITGELFF. The chain recombines TRBV30 with TRBJ2-2; unclear D gene. Trimming cost V 4 bases and J 5 bases, with 5 bases left between them. CDR3 length: 11 amino acids. CDR1 is GTSNPN and CDR2 is SVGIG in the germline V gene (reference sequence).

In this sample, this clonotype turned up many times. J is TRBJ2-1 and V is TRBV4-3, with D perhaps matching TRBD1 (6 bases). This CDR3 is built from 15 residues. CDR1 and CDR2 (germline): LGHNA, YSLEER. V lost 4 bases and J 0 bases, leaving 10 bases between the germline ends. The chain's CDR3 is CASSPGQNSYNEQFF. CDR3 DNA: TGCGCCAGCAGCCCTGGACAGAACTCCTACAATGAGCAGTTCTTC.

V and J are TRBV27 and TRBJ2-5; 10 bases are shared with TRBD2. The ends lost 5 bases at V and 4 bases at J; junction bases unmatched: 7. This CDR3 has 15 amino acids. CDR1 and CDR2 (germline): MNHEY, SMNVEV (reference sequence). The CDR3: CASSLAGVGGETQYF. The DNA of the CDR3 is TGTGCCAGCAGTCTAGCGGGGGTAGGAGGAGAGACCCAGTACTTC.

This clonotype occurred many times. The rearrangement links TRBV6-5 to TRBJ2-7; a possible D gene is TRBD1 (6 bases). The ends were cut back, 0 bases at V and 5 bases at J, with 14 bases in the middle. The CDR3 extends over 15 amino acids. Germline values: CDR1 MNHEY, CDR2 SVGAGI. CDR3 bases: TGTGCCAGCAGTTACTCTCCGGGACACGTTGACGAGCAGTACTTC. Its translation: CASSYSPGHVDEQYF.

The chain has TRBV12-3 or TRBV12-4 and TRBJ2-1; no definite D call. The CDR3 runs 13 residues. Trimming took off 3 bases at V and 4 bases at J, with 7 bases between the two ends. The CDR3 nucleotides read TGTGCCAGCAGTTTGATGCAGTACAATGAGCAGTTCTTC. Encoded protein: CASSLMQYNEQFF.

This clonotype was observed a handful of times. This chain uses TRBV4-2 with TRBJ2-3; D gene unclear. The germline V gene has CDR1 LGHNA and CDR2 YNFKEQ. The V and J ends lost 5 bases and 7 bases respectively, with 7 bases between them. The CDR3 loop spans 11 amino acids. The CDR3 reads CASSYDNTQYF. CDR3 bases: TGTGCCAGCAGCTACGACAATACGCAGTATTTT.

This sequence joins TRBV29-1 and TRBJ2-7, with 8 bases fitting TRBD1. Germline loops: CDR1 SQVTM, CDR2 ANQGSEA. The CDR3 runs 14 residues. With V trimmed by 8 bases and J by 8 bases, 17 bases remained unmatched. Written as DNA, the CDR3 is TGCAGCACCCGTTCAGGGGGCGACGTCTCCAAGCAGTACTTC. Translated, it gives CSTRSGGDVSKQYF.

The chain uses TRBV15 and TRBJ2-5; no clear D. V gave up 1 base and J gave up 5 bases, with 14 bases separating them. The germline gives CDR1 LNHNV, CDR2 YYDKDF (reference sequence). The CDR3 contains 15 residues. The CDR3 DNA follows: TGTGCCACCAGCAGAGGGGTAGGGTATGGGGAGACCCAGTACTTC. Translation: CATSRGVGYGETQYF.

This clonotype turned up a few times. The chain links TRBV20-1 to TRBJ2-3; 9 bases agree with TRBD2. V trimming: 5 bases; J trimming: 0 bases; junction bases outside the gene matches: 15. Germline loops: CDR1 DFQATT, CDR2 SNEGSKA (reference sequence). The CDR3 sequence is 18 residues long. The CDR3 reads CSAPKTSGGALSTDTQYF. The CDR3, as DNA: TGCAGTGCTCCTAAGACTAGCGGAGGGGCACTAAGCACAGATACGCAGTATTTT.

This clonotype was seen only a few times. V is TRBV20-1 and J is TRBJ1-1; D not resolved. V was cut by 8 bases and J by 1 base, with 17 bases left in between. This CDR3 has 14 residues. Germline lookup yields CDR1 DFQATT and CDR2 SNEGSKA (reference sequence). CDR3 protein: CSTYRETPNTEAFF. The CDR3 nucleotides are TGCAGTACTTACCGGGAGACCCCGAACACTGAAGCTTTCTTT.

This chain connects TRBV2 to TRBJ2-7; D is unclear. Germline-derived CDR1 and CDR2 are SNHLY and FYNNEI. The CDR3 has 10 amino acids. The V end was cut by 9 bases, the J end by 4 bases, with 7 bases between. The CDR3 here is CASRFYEQYF. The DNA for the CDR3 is TGTGCCAGTCGATTTTACGAGCAGTACTTC.

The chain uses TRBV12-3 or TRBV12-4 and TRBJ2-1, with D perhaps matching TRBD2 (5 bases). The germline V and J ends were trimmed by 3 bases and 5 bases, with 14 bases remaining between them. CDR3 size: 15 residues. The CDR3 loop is CASSLRVSLHNEQFF. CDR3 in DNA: TGTGCCAGCAGTTTGAGGGTTAGTCTCCACAATGAGCAGTTCTTC.

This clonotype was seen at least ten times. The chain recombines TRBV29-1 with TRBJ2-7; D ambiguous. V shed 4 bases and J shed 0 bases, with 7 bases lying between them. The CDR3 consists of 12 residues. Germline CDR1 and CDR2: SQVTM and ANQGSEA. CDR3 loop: CSVADGSYEQYF. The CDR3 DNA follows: TGCAGCGTTGCTGACGGCTCCTACGAGCAGTACTTC.

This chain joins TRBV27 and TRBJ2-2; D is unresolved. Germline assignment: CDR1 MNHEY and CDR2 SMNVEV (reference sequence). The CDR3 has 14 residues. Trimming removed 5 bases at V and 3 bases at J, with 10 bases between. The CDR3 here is CASSLIRHTGELFF. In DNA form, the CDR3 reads TGTGCCAGCAGTCTTATCCGGCACACCGGGGAGCTGTTTTTT.

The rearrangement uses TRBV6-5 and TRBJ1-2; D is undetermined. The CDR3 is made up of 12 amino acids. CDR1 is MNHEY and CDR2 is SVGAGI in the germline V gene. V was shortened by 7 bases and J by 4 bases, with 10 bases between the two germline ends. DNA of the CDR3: TGTGCCAGCACTGACGGCCCCTATGGCTACACCTTC. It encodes CASTDGPYGYTF.

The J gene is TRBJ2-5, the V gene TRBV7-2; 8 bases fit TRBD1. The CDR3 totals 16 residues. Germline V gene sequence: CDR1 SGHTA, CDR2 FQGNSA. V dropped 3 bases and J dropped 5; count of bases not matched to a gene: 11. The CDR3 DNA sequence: TGTGCCAGCAGCTTTCCCCCAGGGGGCTCGAGTGAGACCCAGTACTTC. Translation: CASSFPPGGSSETQYF.